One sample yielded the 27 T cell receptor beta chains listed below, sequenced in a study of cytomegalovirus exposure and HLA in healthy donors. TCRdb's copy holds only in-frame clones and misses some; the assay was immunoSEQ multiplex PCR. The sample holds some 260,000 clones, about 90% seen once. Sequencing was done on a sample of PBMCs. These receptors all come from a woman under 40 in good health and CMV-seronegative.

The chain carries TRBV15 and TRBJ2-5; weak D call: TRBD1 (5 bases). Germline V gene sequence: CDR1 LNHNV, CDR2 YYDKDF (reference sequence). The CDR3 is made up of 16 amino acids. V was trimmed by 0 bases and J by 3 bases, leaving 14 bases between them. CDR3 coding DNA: TGTGCCACCAGCAGAGATCAGGGCAGGGCAGAAGAGACCCAGTACTTC. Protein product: CATSRDQGRAEETQYF.

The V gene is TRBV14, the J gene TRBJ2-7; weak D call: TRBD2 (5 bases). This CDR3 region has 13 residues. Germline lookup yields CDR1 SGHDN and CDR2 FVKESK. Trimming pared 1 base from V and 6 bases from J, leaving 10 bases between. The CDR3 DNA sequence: TGTGCCAGCAGCCAAGTGGTTGGGAGCGAGCAGTACTTC. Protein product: CASSQVVGSEQYF.

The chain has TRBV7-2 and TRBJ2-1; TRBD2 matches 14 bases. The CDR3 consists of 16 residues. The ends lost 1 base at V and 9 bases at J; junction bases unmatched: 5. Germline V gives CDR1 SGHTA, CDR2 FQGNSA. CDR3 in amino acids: CASSLGGTSGSSEQFF. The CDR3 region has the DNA TGTGCCAGCAGCTTAGGAGGGACTAGCGGGAGTAGTGAGCAGTTCTTC.

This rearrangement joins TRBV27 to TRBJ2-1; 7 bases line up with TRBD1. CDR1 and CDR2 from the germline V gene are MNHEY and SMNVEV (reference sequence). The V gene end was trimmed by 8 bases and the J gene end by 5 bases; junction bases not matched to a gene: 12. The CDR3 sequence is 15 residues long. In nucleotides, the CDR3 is TGTGCCAGCTCCCCGAGACAGGGTAGGGACAATGAGCAGTTCTTC. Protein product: CASSPRQGRDNEQFF.

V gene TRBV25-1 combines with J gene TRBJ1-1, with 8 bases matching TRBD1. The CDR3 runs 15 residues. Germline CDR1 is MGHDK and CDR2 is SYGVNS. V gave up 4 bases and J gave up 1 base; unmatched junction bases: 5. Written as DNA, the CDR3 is TGTGCCAGCAGTGGTAACAGGGGGGCGAACACTGAAGCTTTCTTT. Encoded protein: CASSGNRGANTEAFF.

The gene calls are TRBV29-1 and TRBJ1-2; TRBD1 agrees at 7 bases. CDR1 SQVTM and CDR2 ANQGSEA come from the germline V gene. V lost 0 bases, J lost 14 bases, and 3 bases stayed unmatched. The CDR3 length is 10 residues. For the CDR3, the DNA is TGCAGCGTTGAAGATGGGACAGTAACCTTC. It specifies CSVEDGTVTF. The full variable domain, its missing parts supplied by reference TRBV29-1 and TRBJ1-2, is SAVISQKPSRDICQRGTSLTIQCQVDSQVTMMFWYRQQPGQSLTLIATANQGSEATYESGFVIDKFPISRPNLTFSTLTVSNMSPEDSSIYLCSVEDGTVTFGSGTRLTVV.

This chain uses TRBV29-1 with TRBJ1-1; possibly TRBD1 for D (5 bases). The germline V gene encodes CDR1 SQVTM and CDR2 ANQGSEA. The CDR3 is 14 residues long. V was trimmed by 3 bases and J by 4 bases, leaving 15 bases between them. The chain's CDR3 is CSVEVRERSTEAFF. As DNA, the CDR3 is TGCAGCGTTGAGGTCAGGGAAAGGAGCACTGAAGCTTTCTTT.

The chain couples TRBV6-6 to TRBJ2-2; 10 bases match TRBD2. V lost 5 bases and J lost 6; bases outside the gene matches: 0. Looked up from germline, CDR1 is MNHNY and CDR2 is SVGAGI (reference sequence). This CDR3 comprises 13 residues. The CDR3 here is CASSLAGAGELFF. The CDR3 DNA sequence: TGTGCCAGCAGTCTAGCGGGAGCCGGGGAGCTGTTTTTT.

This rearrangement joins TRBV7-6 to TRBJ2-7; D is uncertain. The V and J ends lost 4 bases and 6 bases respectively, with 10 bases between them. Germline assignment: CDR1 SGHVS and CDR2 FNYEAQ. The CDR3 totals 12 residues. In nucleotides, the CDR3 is TGTGCCAGCAGCTCTACAGCCGGCGAGCAGTACTTC. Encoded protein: CASSSTAGEQYF.

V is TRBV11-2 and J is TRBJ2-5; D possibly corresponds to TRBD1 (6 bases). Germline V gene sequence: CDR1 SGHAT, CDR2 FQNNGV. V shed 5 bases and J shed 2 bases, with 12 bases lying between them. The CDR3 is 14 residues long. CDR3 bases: TGTGCCAGCAGCCATACAGGGCTTCAAGAGACCCAGTACTTC. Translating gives CASSHTGLQETQYF.

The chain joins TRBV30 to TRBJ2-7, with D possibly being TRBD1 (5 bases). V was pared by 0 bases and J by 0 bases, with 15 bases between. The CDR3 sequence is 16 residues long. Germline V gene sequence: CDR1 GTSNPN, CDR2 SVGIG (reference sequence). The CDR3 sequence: CAWSVTGAAPSYEQYF. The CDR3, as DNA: TGTGCCTGGAGTGTAACTGGGGCGGCTCCCTCCTACGAGCAGTACTTC.

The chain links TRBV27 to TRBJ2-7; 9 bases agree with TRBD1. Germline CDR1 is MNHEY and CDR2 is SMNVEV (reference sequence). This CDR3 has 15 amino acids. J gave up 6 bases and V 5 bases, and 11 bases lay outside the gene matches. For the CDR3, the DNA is TGTGCCAGCAGTAAAGACCGGGACAGGGTGAGCGAGCAGTACTTC. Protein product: CASSKDRDRVSEQYF.

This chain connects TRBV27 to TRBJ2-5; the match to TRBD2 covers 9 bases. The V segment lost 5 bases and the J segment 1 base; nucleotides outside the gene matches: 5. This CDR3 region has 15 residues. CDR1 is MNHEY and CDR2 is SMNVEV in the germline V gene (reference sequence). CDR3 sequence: CASSLAGRPQETQYF. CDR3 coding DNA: TGTGCCAGCAGTCTAGCGGGAAGGCCCCAAGAGACCCAGTACTTC.

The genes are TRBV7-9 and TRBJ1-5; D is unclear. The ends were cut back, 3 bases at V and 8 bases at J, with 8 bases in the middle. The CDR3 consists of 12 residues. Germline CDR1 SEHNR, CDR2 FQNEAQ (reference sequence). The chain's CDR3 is CASSLGSEPQHF. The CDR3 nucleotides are TGTGCCAGCAGCTTGGGCTCGGAGCCCCAGCATTTT. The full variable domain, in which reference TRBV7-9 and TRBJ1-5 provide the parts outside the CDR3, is DTGVSQNPRHKITKRGQNVTFRCDPISEHNRLYWYRQTLGQGPEFLTYFQNEAQLEKSRLLSDRFSAERPKGSFSTLEIQRTEQGDSAMYLCASSLGSEPQHFGDGTRLSIL.

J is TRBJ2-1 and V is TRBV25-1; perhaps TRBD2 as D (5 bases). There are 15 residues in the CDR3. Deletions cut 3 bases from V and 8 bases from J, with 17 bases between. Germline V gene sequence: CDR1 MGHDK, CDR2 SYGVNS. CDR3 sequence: CASSERSVAWDEQFF. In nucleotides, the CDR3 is TGTGCCAGCAGTGAGCGCTCGGTAGCGTGGGATGAGCAGTTCTTC.

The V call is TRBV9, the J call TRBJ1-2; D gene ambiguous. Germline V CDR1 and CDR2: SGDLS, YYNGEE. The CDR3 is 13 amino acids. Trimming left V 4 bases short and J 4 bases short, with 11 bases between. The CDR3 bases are TGTGCCAGCAGCTCAAGTAGGTCCTATGGCTACACCTTC. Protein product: CASSSSRSYGYTF.

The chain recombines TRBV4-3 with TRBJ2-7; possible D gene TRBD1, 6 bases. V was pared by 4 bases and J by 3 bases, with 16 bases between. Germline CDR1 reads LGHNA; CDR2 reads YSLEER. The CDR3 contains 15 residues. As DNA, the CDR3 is TGCGCCAGCAGCCCCGAAACCGGGACAAACTACGAGCAGTACTTC. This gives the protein CASSPETGTNYEQYF.

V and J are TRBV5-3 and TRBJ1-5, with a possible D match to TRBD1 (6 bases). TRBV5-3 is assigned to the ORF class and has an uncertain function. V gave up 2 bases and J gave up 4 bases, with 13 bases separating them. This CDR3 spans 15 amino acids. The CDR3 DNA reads TGTGCCAGAAGCTTATCCGGGACAACAAATCAGCCCCAGCATTTT. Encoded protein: CARSLSGTTNQPQHF.

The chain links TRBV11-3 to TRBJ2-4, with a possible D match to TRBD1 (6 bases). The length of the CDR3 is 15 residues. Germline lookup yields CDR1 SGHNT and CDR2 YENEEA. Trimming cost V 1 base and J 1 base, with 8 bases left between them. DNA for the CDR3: TGTGCCAGCAGCTTAGGAGGGGGTGCCAAAAACATTCAGTACTTC. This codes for CASSLGGGAKNIQYF.

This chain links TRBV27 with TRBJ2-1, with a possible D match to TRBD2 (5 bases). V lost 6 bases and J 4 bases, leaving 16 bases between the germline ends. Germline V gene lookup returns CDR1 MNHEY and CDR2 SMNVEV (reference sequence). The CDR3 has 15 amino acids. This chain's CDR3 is CASSPVLARYNEQFF. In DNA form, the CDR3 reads TGTGCCAGCAGCCCCGTTTTAGCGAGATACAATGAGCAGTTCTTC.

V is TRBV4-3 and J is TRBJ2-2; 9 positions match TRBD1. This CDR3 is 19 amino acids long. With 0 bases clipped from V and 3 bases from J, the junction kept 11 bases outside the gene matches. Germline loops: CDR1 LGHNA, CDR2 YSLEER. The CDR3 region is CASSQERYRGHGDTGELFF. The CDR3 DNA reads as TGCGCCAGCAGCCAAGAGCGTTACAGGGGGCATGGAGACACCGGGGAGCTGTTTTTT.

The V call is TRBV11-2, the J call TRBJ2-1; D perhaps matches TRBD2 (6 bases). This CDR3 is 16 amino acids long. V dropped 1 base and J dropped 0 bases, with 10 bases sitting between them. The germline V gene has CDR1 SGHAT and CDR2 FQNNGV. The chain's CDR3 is CASSLAGGSSYNEQFF. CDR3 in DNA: TGTGCCAGCAGCTTAGCCGGAGGGAGCTCCTACAATGAGCAGTTCTTC.

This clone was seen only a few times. In DNA form, the CDR3 reads TGTGCCAGCAGCCTCGGACAGGGTGCGTCCGAGCAGTACTTC. Protein sequence: CASSLGQGASEQYF. The chain is built from TRBV11-2 and TRBJ2-7; 8 bases align to TRBD1. Germline CDR1 is SGHAT and CDR2 is FQNNGV. Germline trimming cut 5 bases from V and 6 bases from J; bases unmatched to any gene: 9. This CDR3 spans 14 amino acids.

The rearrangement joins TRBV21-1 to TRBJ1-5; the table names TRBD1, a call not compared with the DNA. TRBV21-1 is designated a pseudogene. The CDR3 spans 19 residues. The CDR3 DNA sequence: TGTGCCAGCAGCAAAGTCCCGTTGACAGGGTTTCATCCCAATCAGCCCCAGCATTTT. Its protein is CASSKVPLTGFHPNQPQHF.

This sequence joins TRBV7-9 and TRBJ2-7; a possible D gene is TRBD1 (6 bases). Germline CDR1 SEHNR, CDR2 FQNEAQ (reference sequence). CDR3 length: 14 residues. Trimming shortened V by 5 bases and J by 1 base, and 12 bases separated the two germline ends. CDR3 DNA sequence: TGTGCCAGCAGCCCAGCCGGACAGTCCTACGAGCAGTACTTC. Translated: CASSPAGQSYEQYF. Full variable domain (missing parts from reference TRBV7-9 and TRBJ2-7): DTGVSQNPRHKITKRGQNVTFRCDPISEHNRLYWYRQTLGQGPEFLTYFQNEAQLEKSRLLSDRFSAERPKGSFSTLEIQRTEQGDSAMYLCASSPAGQSYEQYFGPGTRLTVT.

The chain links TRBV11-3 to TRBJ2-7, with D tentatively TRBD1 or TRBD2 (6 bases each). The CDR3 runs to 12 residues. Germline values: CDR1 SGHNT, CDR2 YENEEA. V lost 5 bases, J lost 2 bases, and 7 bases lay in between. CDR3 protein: CASSRGPYEQYF. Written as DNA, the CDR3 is TGTGCCAGCAGCCGGGGGCCCTACGAGCAGTACTTC.

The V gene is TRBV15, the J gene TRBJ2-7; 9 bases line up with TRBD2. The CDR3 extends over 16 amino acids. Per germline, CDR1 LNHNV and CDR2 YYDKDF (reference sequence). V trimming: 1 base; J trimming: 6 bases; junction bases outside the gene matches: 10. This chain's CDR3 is CATSRARLAELSEQYF. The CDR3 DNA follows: TGTGCCACCAGCAGAGCGCGACTAGCGGAGCTCTCCGAGCAGTACTTC.